This T cell receptor (beta chain) was documented in a study of T cell changes during pregnancy in multiple sclerosis. The germline gives CDR1 MNHEY, CDR2 SMNVEV (reference sequence). The CDR3 spans 18 residues. The V and J ends lost 3 bases and 2 bases, in that order; junction bases with no gene match: 12. The table came from immunoSEQ multiplex PCR; TCRdb's copy has only in-frame clones and leaves some out. Here the sample spans around 10,000 clones, around 88% being singletons. The chain employs TRBV27 and TRBJ2-3, with 9 nucleotides matching TRBD2. The sequencing here drew on CD8+ T cells from peripheral blood mononuclear cells, taken in the first trimester of pregnancy. The sequence was collected from a female donor in good health, enrolled as a control in a pregnancy study. The CDR3 DNA follows: TGTGCCAGCAGTTTGGGAGCGGGGGGCCCTTCCTACACAGATACGCAGTATTTT. It is translated as CASSLGAGGPSYTDTQYF.